The 4 T cell receptor beta chains presented below share a single source sample, sequenced in a study of blood T cell repertoires in COVID-19. Some clones are missing from TCRdb's copy, which holds only in-frame ones; the method was immunoSEQ multiplex PCR. In the table there are 180,000 or so clones, approximately 86% of which are singletons. The sequencing input was peripheral blood. All receptors derive from a man between 65 and 85 years old with acute or convalescent COVID-19.

In the case of this clone: One end of the junction fails to match germline, which may point to a read error. This sequence joins TRBV27 and TRBJ2-7, with D possibly matching TRBD2 (5 bases). This CDR3 comprises 12 residues. Germline V gene lookup returns CDR1 MNHEY and CDR2 SMNVEV (reference sequence). The CDR3 here is CASSTRSSEQYF. The CDR3 DNA is TGTGCCAGCAGCACTAGATCCTCCGAGCAGTACTTC.

The chain uses TRBV6-5 and TRBJ2-7; D may be TRBD2 (5 bases). Germline assignment: CDR1 MNHEY and CDR2 SVGAGI. Trimming stripped 5 bases from V and 2 bases from J, with 13 bases between. This CDR3 has 14 amino acids. For the CDR3, the DNA is TGTGCCAGCAGTCCGGAGTCGGGGACCTACGAGCAGTACTTC. Protein sequence: CASSPESGTYEQYF.

The gene calls are TRBV9 and TRBJ2-2; tentative D call: TRBD1 (6 bases). The CDR3 contains 15 residues. Trimming cost V 1 base and J 1 base, with 8 bases left between them. CDR1 is SGDLS and CDR2 is YYNGEE in the germline V gene. The CDR3 reads CASSVTGQNTGELFF. The CDR3, as DNA: TGTGCCAGCAGCGTAACAGGGCAGAACACCGGGGAGCTGTTTTTT.

J is TRBJ2-1 and V is TRBV6-1, with D hard to call. The CDR3 contains 14 residues. Germline assignment: CDR1 MNHNS and CDR2 SASEGT. V was shortened by 1 base and J by 0 bases, with 4 bases between the two germline ends. CDR3 sequence: CASSEEASYNEQFF. The CDR3 DNA reads TGTGCCAGCAGTGAAGAAGCCTCCTACAATGAGCAGTTCTTC.